What follows are 23 T cell receptor beta chains derived from one specimen sequenced in a study of CD39 and CD103 CD8 tumor-infiltrating T cells. Sequencing was performed with immunoSEQ multiplex PCR; in TCRdb, only in-frame clones are kept and a portion is missing. The profile covers more than 1,500 clones, with approximately 73% appearing a single time and roughly two fifths taken by the ten largest. The sequencing input was CD39- CD103- CD8+ T cells sorted from the tumor. As for subset: CD103-CD39- double-negative CD45RA- CD8 T cells. The receptors were sampled from a human donor with head and neck squamous cell carcinoma.

The V and J genes are TRBV6-5 and TRBJ2-3; possible D gene TRBD2, 6 bases. The V gene's germline CDR1 is MNHEY and CDR2 SVGAGI. This CDR3 contains 14 residues. V lost 8 bases and J 0 bases, leaving 12 bases between the germline ends. The DNA for the CDR3 is TGTGCCAGCTCTAGCGAACCTAGCACAGATACGCAGTATTTT. This codes for CASSSEPSTDTQYF.

The genes are TRBV27 and TRBJ1-2; 7 bases are shared with TRBD1. CDR1 MNHEY and CDR2 SMNVEV come from the germline V gene (reference sequence). This CDR3 comprises 17 residues. The trim removed 2 bases at V and 4 bases at J, leaving 13 bases unmatched. The CDR3: CASSLSRGRGPLYGYTF. The DNA for the CDR3 is TGTGCCAGCAGTTTAAGTCGGGGGAGGGGGCCTCTCTATGGCTACACCTTC.

The CDR3, as DNA: TGTGCCAGCAGTTCCCTGATCCTCGCTCAGAACACCGGGGAGCTGTTTTTT. It encodes CASSSLILAQNTGELFF. The rearrangement uses TRBV28 and TRBJ2-2; D ambiguous. Germline lookup yields CDR1 MDHEN and CDR2 SYDVKM. V was pared by 4 bases and J by 1 base, with 16 bases between. CDR3 length: 17 residues.

This chain links TRBV7-9 with TRBJ2-1, with TRBD2 matching over 11 bases. Germline values: CDR1 SEHNR, CDR2 FQNEAQ (reference sequence). V gave up 5 bases and J gave up 10 bases; unmatched junction bases: 4. This CDR3 has 13 residues. CDR3 amino acids: CASSQTSGIEQFF. DNA for the CDR3: TGTGCCAGCAGCCAGACTAGCGGGATAGAGCAGTTCTTC.

This sequence joins TRBV9 and TRBJ2-2; 10 nucleotides match TRBD1. Trimming at V came to 0 bases and at J to 7 bases, leaving 15 bases not matched to a gene. Germline CDR1 is SGDLS and CDR2 is YYNGEE. CDR3 length equals 19 residues. CDR3 amino acids: CASSVEPVGTGARGGELFF. CDR3 nucleotide sequence: TGTGCCAGCAGCGTAGAACCAGTCGGGACAGGGGCTAGAGGCGGGGAGCTGTTTTTT.

This clone qualifies as large. The chain has TRBV4-1 and TRBJ1-1; D is possibly TRBD1 (5 bases). V lost 0 bases to trimming and J lost 3 bases, with 8 bases between them. Germline V gene sequence: CDR1 MGHRA, CDR2 YSYEKL. The CDR3 has 14 amino acids. This chain's CDR3 is CASSQEDSYTEAFF. The CDR3 DNA follows: TGCGCCAGCAGCCAAGAAGACAGCTACACTGAAGCTTTCTTT.

The rearrangement links TRBV7-8 to TRBJ2-7, with TRBD1 matching 9 bases. Germline V CDR1 and CDR2: SGHVS, FQNEAQ. The length of the CDR3 is 15 residues. Germline trimming cut 1 base from V and 3 bases from J; bases unmatched to any gene: 4. The CDR3 DNA reads as TGTGCCAGCAGCTTAGTTGGGACAGGGTACTACGAGCAGTACTTC. It translates to CASSLVGTGYYEQYF.

The chain has TRBV9 and TRBJ1-1, with D perhaps matching TRBD1 (5 bases). This CDR3 is 14 amino acids long. V gave up 0 bases and J gave up 5 bases, with 11 bases separating them. Germline CDR1 SGDLS, CDR2 YYNGEE. CDR3 sequence (DNA): TGTGCCAGCAGCGTAGAAGGCAGGGAAACTGAAGCTTTCTTT. Translated, it gives CASSVEGRETEAFF.

This clone was picked up a small number of times. V is TRBV2 and J is TRBJ2-1, with D possibly matching TRBD2 (7 bases). Trimming cost V 0 bases and J 7 bases, with 13 bases left between them. The CDR3 has 15 amino acids. Germline CDR1 reads SNHLY; CDR2 reads FYNNEI. CDR3 amino acids: CASSEAGGGMNEQFF. In nucleotides, the CDR3 is TGTGCCAGCAGTGAAGCGGGGGGGGGCATGAATGAGCAGTTCTTC.

The chain employs TRBV7-9 and TRBJ1-5, with D unresolved. CDR1 and CDR2 (germline): SEHNR, FQNEAQ (reference sequence). V lost 3 bases and J lost 9, with 9 bases in between. The CDR3 length is 12 residues. In nucleotides, the CDR3 is TGTGCCAGCAGCTTTACAGTAAGGCCCCAGCATTTT. Amino acid sequence: CASSFTVRPQHF.

This clone rates as large (0.1 to 1%). The V and J genes are TRBV4-1 and TRBJ2-7, with D perhaps matching TRBD1 (5 bases). Trimming stripped 4 bases from V and 3 bases from J, with 16 bases between. This CDR3 region has 15 residues. From germline, CDR1 is MGHRA and CDR2 YSYEKL. The CDR3, as DNA: TGCGCCAGCAGCCCTTCTAAAATCGACAGCTACGAGCAGTACTTC. Amino acid sequence: CASSPSKIDSYEQYF.

V and J are TRBV6-5 and TRBJ1-2; 9 bases line up with TRBD1. Germline CDR1 MNHEY, CDR2 SVGAGI. The CDR3 spans 14 residues. The V segment lost 5 bases and the J segment 5 bases; nucleotides outside the gene matches: 6. The CDR3 protein is CASSDSGTGYGYTF. Here the CDR3 DNA reads TGTGCCAGCAGTGATAGTGGGACAGGGTATGGCTACACCTTC.

The DNA for the CDR3 is TGCGCCAGCAGCCCCTGGGACGGGGGAAAAGAGACCCAGTACTTC. It specifies CASSPWDGGKETQYF. This rearrangement joins TRBV5-1 to TRBJ2-5, with D possibly matching TRBD2 (6 bases). The V end lost 4 bases, the J end lost 3 bases, and 16 bases lay between the germline ends. From germline, CDR1 is SGHRS and CDR2 YFSETQ. CDR3 length equals 15 residues.

This rearrangement joins TRBV9 to TRBJ1-1; 7 bases match TRBD1. This CDR3 contains 12 residues. The J segment lost 9 bases and the V segment lost 0 bases, leaving 2 bases of the junction unmatched. The germline CDR1 and CDR2 sequences are SGDLS and YYNGEE. CDR3 sequence: CASSVEQGQAFF. DNA for the CDR3: TGTGCCAGCAGCGTAGAACAGGGGCAAGCTTTCTTT.

This clone is deemed large. The J gene is TRBJ2-7, the V gene TRBV19; 7 bases are a match to TRBD1. The CDR3 loop spans 14 amino acids. Trimming at V came to 5 bases and at J to 5 bases, leaving 9 bases not matched to a gene. Looked up from germline, CDR1 is LNHDA and CDR2 is SQIVND (reference sequence). CDR3 sequence (DNA): TGTGCCAGTAGTCCCAGACAGGGTATGCACGAGCAGTACTTC. This codes for CASSPRQGMHEQYF.

The CDR3 sequence: CASSLLGGETYYGYTF. CDR3 nucleotides: TGTGCCAGCAGCTTATTGGGAGGGGAAACCTACTATGGCTACACCTTC. The V call is TRBV13, the J call TRBJ1-2, with D perhaps matching TRBD1 (5 bases). Looked up from germline, CDR1 is PRHDT and CDR2 is FYEKMQ (reference sequence). The CDR3 extends over 16 amino acids. The ends were cut back, 2 bases at V and 3 bases at J, with 16 bases in the middle.

The chain uses TRBV4-1 and TRBJ2-5, with D tentatively TRBD1 (5 bases). The J call may not be correct, given that the DNA end is closer to TRBJ2-7. This CDR3 is 13 amino acids long. Per germline, CDR1 MGHRA and CDR2 YSYEKL. In nucleotides, the CDR3 is TGCGCCAGCAGCCAAATCAGGGCCTACGAGCAGTACTTC. Translating it yields CASSQIRAYEQYF.

Worth noting for this clone: The sample carries other DNA sequences with the same CDR3. The gene calls are TRBV30 and TRBJ1-1; 8 positions match TRBD1. The length of the CDR3 is 14 residues. Germline assignment: CDR1 GTSNPN and CDR2 SVGIG (reference sequence). After removal of 4 bases from V and 0 bases from J, the junction contained 4 bases not matched to a gene. DNA of the CDR3: TGTGCCTGGAACTTGGGACAGGTGAACACTGAAGCTTTCTTT. This sequence encodes CAWNLGQVNTEAFF.

This chain joins TRBV6-5 and TRBJ2-5, with D perhaps assigned TRBD1 or TRBD2 (5 bases each). Germline assignment: CDR1 MNHEY and CDR2 SVGAGI. This CDR3 has 14 amino acids. V gave up 5 bases and J gave up 6 bases, with 16 bases separating them. CDR3 in DNA: TGTGCCAGCAGTCCTTGGGACCAGGGCCAGACCCAGTACTTC. The encoded protein is CASSPWDQGQTQYF.

The genes are TRBV27 and TRBJ2-1; weak D call: TRBD2 (6 bases). This CDR3 spans 15 amino acids. In germline, CDR1 is MNHEY, CDR2 SMNVEV (reference sequence). V was pared by 1 base and J by 1 base, with 8 bases between. CDR3 coding DNA: TGTGCCAGCAGTTTATGGCGGGGTTCCTACAATGAGCAGTTCTTC. This translates into CASSLWRGSYNEQFF.

V usage is TRBV28 and J usage is TRBJ1-2, with D hard to call. The germline V gene encodes CDR1 MDHEN and CDR2 SYDVKM. CDR3 length: 16 amino acids. Trimming cost V 5 bases and J 1 base, with 17 bases left between them. In DNA form, the CDR3 reads TGTGCCAGCAGTCCCCACATCCTCCCAGTTAACTATGGCTACACCTTC. Its translation: CASSPHILPVNYGYTF.

This clone is termed large (0.1 to 1%). One end of the junction is discordant with germline, which a read error may explain. The CDR3 nucleotides read TGTGCCAGCAGTTTTAAGGGAGTCTCTGGAGCCAACGTCCTGACTTTC. This sequence encodes CASSFKGVSGANVLTF. The gene calls are TRBV27 and TRBJ2-6, with a possible D match to TRBD2 (5 bases). Germline lookup yields CDR1 MNHEY and CDR2 SMNVEV (reference sequence). The CDR3 is made up of 16 amino acids.

CDR3 region: CASSWTGVYYEQYF. Here the CDR3 DNA reads TGTGCCAGCAGTTGGACAGGGGTGTACTACGAGCAGTACTTC. The chain recombines TRBV28 with TRBJ2-7; TRBD1 aligns across 9 bases. Per germline, CDR1 MDHEN and CDR2 SYDVKM. The CDR3 totals 14 residues. Trimming at V came to 4 bases and at J to 3 bases, leaving 4 bases not matched to a gene.